This T cell receptor (beta chain) was retrieved from a study of blood T cells in healthy people across ages. Study-wide findings and caveats: Changes seen in expanded clonotypes were possibly confounded by donor CMV status left unknown.

A second PCR of 7 to 11 cycles used a sample-barcoded 5' primer and a J-beta primer mix. TCRdb processed the 5' RACE reads anew with MiXCR; each CDR3 protein has one entry. The profile shows some 1.5 million distinct CDR3 sequences, 28% of them singletons. Details on this clonotype: Its antigen is undetermined. The junction differs from germline at one of its ends, possibly a read error.

CDR3 length equals 14 residues. CDR1 is SGHTA, CDR2 FQGNSA, per germline. The sequence derives from a woman younger than 45 in good health. V and J are TRBV7-2 and TRBJ1-2; D gene uncertain. The sequencing input was blood. The chain's CDR3 is CVSSSASPIYGYTF. In DNA, the CDR3 is TGTGTCAGCAGCTCAGCGAGCCCAATTTATGGCTACACCTTC.